A selection of T cell receptor beta chains follows, all from one sample in a study of post-analysis software for immune sequencing data. TCRdb passed the PCR reads through MiXCR, listing each CDR3 protein once. The sample holds about 430,000 distinct CDR3 sequences, 30% to 40% seen once. Sequenced material: blood. The receptors stem from a girl aged 2-10 years with multiple sclerosis. Both conserved end residues are part of each CDR3. A D gene is named only where the DNA matches it firmly. For some rows the clone size is stated as once, few or many, or as a class when expanded; others skip it.

V gene: TRBV20-1; clone size: few; CDR3 length: 13; D gene: NA; J gene: TRBJ2-7; CDR3 DNA: TGCAGTGCTAGACCAGGGGCGGTATACGAGCAGTACTTC; CDR3 protein: CSARPGAVYEQYF
V gene: TRBV12-3/TRBV12-4; clone size: few; CDR3 length: 15; D gene: NA; J gene: TRBJ1-2; CDR3 DNA: TGTGCCAGCAGTTATATACAGGGCCCTCTCTATGGCTACACCTTC; CDR3 protein: CASSYIQGPLYGYTF
V gene: TRBV5-1; clone size: NA; CDR3 length: 13; D gene: NA; J gene: TRBJ1-1; CDR3 DNA: TGCGCCAGCAGCCGGCAGGGCCTCACTGAAGCTTTCTTT; CDR3 protein: CASSRQGLTEAFF
V gene: TRBV3-1; clone size: few; CDR3 length: 16; D gene: TRBD1; J gene: TRBJ1-2; CDR3 DNA: TGTGCCAGCAGCCAAGGGGACAGGGCTGGGGTTTATGGCTACACCTTC; CDR3 protein: CASSQGDRAGVYGYTF
V gene: TRBV5-6; clone size: once; CDR3 length: 15; D gene: NA; J gene: TRBJ2-1; CDR3 DNA: TGTGCCAGCAGCTTGGGGTGGGCCCGTCGGGATGAGCAGTTCTTC; CDR3 protein: CASSLGWARRDEQFF
V gene: TRBV18; clone size: NA; CDR3 length: 14; D gene: TRBD1; J gene: TRBJ2-7; CDR3 DNA: TGTACCAGCTCACCGACAGGGTTTGGGTACGAGCAGTACTTC; CDR3 protein: CTSSPTGFGYEQYF
V gene: TRBV5-6; clone size: NA; CDR3 length: 16; D gene: TRBD2; J gene: TRBJ2-1; CDR3 DNA: TGTGCCAGCAGCCCCGAGCGGGGTTCTCTAAACAATGAGCAGTTCTTC; CDR3 protein: CASSPERGSLNNEQFF
V gene: TRBV10-2; clone size: NA; CDR3 length: 15; D gene: NA; J gene: TRBJ1-5; CDR3 DNA: TGCGCCAGCAGTGAGTCTACGTCCATCAATCAGCCCCAGCATTTT; CDR3 protein: CASSESTSINQPQHF
V gene: TRBV27; clone size: NA; CDR3 length: 13; D gene: NA; J gene: TRBJ1-5; CDR3 DNA: TGTGCCAGCAGCACAGGGTGGGCTCAGCCCCAGCATTTT; CDR3 protein: CASSTGWAQPQHF
V gene: TRBV7-9; clone size: few; CDR3 length: 16; D gene: NA; J gene: TRBJ2-3; CDR3 DNA: TGTGCCAGCAGCTCCCAGGGGGGAGTTATTACAGATACGCAGTATTTT; CDR3 protein: CASSSQGGVITDTQYF
V gene: TRBV3-1; clone size: few; CDR3 length: 15; D gene: NA; J gene: TRBJ2-7; CDR3 DNA: TGTGCCAGCAGCCAAGTGTGGGGTAACTCCTACGAGCAGTACTTC; CDR3 protein: CASSQVWGNSYEQYF
V gene: TRBV5-1; clone size: NA; CDR3 length: 14; D gene: NA; J gene: TRBJ2-1; CDR3 DNA: TGCGCCAGCAGCCACCCGGGGAGGTACAATGAGCAGTTCTTC; CDR3 protein: CASSHPGRYNEQFF
V gene: TRBV6-2/TRBV6-3; clone size: few; CDR3 length: 17; D gene: NA; J gene: TRBJ2-4; CDR3 DNA: TGTGCCAGCAGTTACTCGATGACCTTACTAATTGAAAGCATTCAGTACTTC; CDR3 protein: CASSYSMTLLIESIQYF
V gene: TRBV20-1; clone size: few; CDR3 length: 15; D gene: NA; J gene: TRBJ1-1; CDR3 DNA: TGCAGTGCCAGGCTTCGCGGGCGGGGGAACACTGAAGCTTTCTTT; CDR3 protein: CSARLRGRGNTEAFF
V gene: TRBV7-3; clone size: many; CDR3 length: 15; D gene: NA; J gene: TRBJ2-1; CDR3 DNA: TGTGCCAGCAGTTTGATCCCGAGCTCCTACAATGAGCAGTTCTTC; CDR3 protein: CASSLIPSSYNEQFF
V gene: TRBV20-1; clone size: NA; CDR3 length: 13; D gene: NA; J gene: TRBJ2-7; CDR3 DNA: TGCAGTGCTAGGGGCCCCCCCGACTACGAGCAGTACTTC; CDR3 protein: CSARGPPDYEQYF
V gene: TRBV27; clone size: NA; CDR3 length: 12; D gene: TRBD1; J gene: TRBJ1-6; CDR3 DNA: TGTGCCACCCGGACAGGGGGATCACCCCTCCACTTT; CDR3 protein: CATRTGGSPLHF
V gene: TRBV3-1; clone size: many; CDR3 length: 20; D gene: TRBD2; J gene: TRBJ2-6; CDR3 DNA: TGTGCCAGCAGCGAGGGCGGTAGACTAGCGGGTTCCTCTGGGGCCAACGTCCTGACTTTC; CDR3 protein: CASSEGGRLAGSSGANVLTF
V gene: TRBV7-9; clone size: NA; CDR3 length: 13; D gene: NA; J gene: TRBJ1-1; CDR3 DNA: TGTGCCAGCAGCTTATTTAAGGGCACTGAAGCTTTCTTT; CDR3 protein: CASSLFKGTEAFF
V gene: TRBV12-3/TRBV12-4; clone size: few; CDR3 length: 13; D gene: NA; J gene: TRBJ1-4; CDR3 DNA: TGTGCCAGCAGTTTCGGGCATAATGAAAAACTGTTTTTT; CDR3 protein: CASSFGHNEKLFF
V gene: TRBV27; clone size: NA; CDR3 length: 14; D gene: NA; J gene: TRBJ1-5; CDR3 DNA: TGTGCCAGCAGTTTTGGGGGGGTGGGTCAGCCCCAGCATTTT; CDR3 protein: CASSFGGVGQPQHF
V gene: TRBV19; clone size: NA; CDR3 length: 14; D gene: TRBD1; J gene: TRBJ1-5; CDR3 DNA: TGTGCCAGTAGTTCGGGACAGCGCAATCAGCCCCAGCATTTT; CDR3 protein: CASSSGQRNQPQHF
V gene: TRBV20-1; clone size: few; CDR3 length: 15; D gene: TRBD1; J gene: TRBJ1-5; CDR3 DNA: TGCAGCATTCAGATTGGGACAGATAGCAATCAGCCCCAGCATTTT; CDR3 protein: CSIQIGTDSNQPQHF
V gene: TRBV30; clone size: few; CDR3 length: 14; D gene: NA; J gene: TRBJ2-1; CDR3 DNA: TGTGCCCGGAGCCTTTGGACTCGTTACAATGAGCAGTTCTTC; CDR3 protein: CARSLWTRYNEQFF
V gene: TRBV27; clone size: NA; CDR3 length: 14; D gene: TRBD1; J gene: TRBJ1-5; CDR3 DNA: TGTGCCAGCAGGCTGGGACAGAGCAATCAGCCCCAGCATTTT; CDR3 protein: CASRLGQSNQPQHF
V gene: TRBV7-8; clone size: NA; CDR3 length: 16; D gene: NA; J gene: TRBJ1-2; CDR3 DNA: TGTGCCAGCAGCTCGGTTCCGGGACGGACAAACTATGGCTACACCTTC; CDR3 protein: CASSSVPGRTNYGYTF
V gene: TRBV28; clone size: few; CDR3 length: 15; D gene: TRBD2; J gene: TRBJ2-5; CDR3 DNA: TGTGCCAGCAGTTTACTAGCGGGAGTAAAAGAGACCCAGTACTTC; CDR3 protein: CASSLLAGVKETQYF
V gene: TRBV12-3/TRBV12-4; clone size: few; CDR3 length: 13; D gene: NA; J gene: TRBJ2-3; CDR3 DNA: TGTGCCAGCAGATCTGAAGGCTGGGGTACGCAGTATTTT; CDR3 protein: CASRSEGWGTQYF
V gene: TRBV27; clone size: few; CDR3 length: 11; D gene: NA; J gene: TRBJ2-5; CDR3 DNA: TGTGCCCCAAAGGGGGGAGAGACCCAGTACTTC; CDR3 protein: CAPKGGETQYF
V gene: TRBV6-5; clone size: few; CDR3 length: 14; D gene: NA; J gene: TRBJ1-2; CDR3 DNA: TGTGCCAGCCGTCGGATACAGGATAACTATGGCTACACCTTC; CDR3 protein: CASRRIQDNYGYTF
V gene: TRBV20-1; clone size: NA; CDR3 length: 17; D gene: TRBD2; J gene: TRBJ2-1; CDR3 DNA: TGCAGTGCTAGAGCTCCCCTAGCGGGGGGATTCATGAATGAGCAGTTCTTC; CDR3 protein: CSARAPLAGGFMNEQFF
V gene: TRBV9; clone size: few; CDR3 length: 14; D gene: NA; J gene: TRBJ2-4; CDR3 DNA: TGTGCCAGCAGCCCGGGGACGCGACCTCAGCTTCAGTACTTC; CDR3 protein: CASSPGTRPQLQYF
V gene: TRBV9; clone size: few; CDR3 length: 13; D gene: NA; J gene: TRBJ1-2; CDR3 DNA: TGTGCCAGCAGCTTCTGGACAGACTATGGCTACACCTTC; CDR3 protein: CASSFWTDYGYTF
V gene: TRBV7-2; clone size: NA; CDR3 length: 17; D gene: NA; J gene: TRBJ1-2; CDR3 DNA: TGTGCCAGCAGCTTAAGGGACAACAGGCGGGTTAGCTATGGCTACACCTTC; CDR3 protein: CASSLRDNRRVSYGYTF
V gene: TRBV20-1; clone size: once; CDR3 length: 15; D gene: TRBD2; J gene: TRBJ2-7; CDR3 DNA: TGCAGTGCTAGAGATCCACGGGAGGGTGCCTACGAGCAGTACTTC; CDR3 protein: CSARDPREGAYEQYF
V gene: TRBV4-1; clone size: NA; CDR3 length: 18; D gene: NA; J gene: TRBJ1-6; CDR3 DNA: TGCGCCAGCAGCCGCCCCCGTCCAGGGGCTTCTCGGGATTCACCCCTCCACTTT; CDR3 protein: CASSRPRPGASRDSPLHF
V gene: TRBV5-5; clone size: once; CDR3 length: 13; D gene: TRBD1; J gene: TRBJ1-2; CDR3 DNA: TGTGCCAGCAGCACGACAGGGGCCTATGGCTACACCTTC; CDR3 protein: CASSTTGAYGYTF
V gene: TRBV7-2; clone size: NA; CDR3 length: 16; D gene: NA; J gene: TRBJ1-3; CDR3 DNA: TGTACCAGCAGCTTAGCGCGGGGAAGCTCTGGAAACACCATATATTTT; CDR3 protein: CTSSLARGSSGNTIYF
V gene: TRBV12-3/TRBV12-4; clone size: NA; CDR3 length: 15; D gene: TRBD2; J gene: TRBJ2-1; CDR3 DNA: TGTGCCAGCAGCTCCCGGACTAGCGGATACAATGAGCAGTTCTTC; CDR3 protein: CASSSRTSGYNEQFF